These T cell receptor beta chains were read from a single sample in a study of blood T cells in healthy people across ages. TCRdb re-derived calls from the 5' RACE reads in MiXCR, one entry per CDR3 protein. Altogether 580,000 or so distinct CDR3 sequences are present, under 55% being singletons, with the ten largest covering roughly 25%. Sequencing was performed on blood. The receptors derive from a man older than 75 in good health. Each CDR3 is given with its conserved first and last residue. D genes are given only for firm matches. Rows may omit the clone size; those that give it use once, few, many or a size class.

d_gene | abundance | j_gene | v_gene | CDR3nt | CDR3aa
NA | NA | TRBJ1-6 | TRBV6-6 | TGTGCCAGCAGTTACGAGGGCTCCTATAATTCACCCCTCCACTTT | CASSYEGSYNSPLHF
TRBD1 | NA | TRBJ2-1 | TRBV28 | TGTGCCAGCGGAGGACAGGGGCTTTTCAATGAGCAGTTCTTC | CASGGQGLFNEQFF
TRBD2 | few | TRBJ2-3 | TRBV7-2 | TGTGCCAGCAGCTATCGGACTAGCGGCACAGATACGCAGTATTTT | CASSYRTSGTDTQYF
NA | NA | TRBJ1-5 | TRBV7-2 | TGTGCCAGCAACGCAGGGGGCAATCAGCCCCAGCATTTT | CASNAGGNQPQHF
NA | NA | TRBJ2-1 | TRBV28 | TGTGCCAGCAGTTCCAACAGGATCGCCTACAATGAGCAGTTCTTC | CASSSNRIAYNEQFF
NA | NA | TRBJ1-6 | TRBV20-1 | TGCAGTGCGGCGGGGGGACTGGTGGGTTCACCCCTCCACTTT | CSAAGGLVGSPLHF
NA | NA | TRBJ2-7 | TRBV4-3 | TGCGCCAGCAGCCAAGATTGGGATAAACGCAACGAGCAGTACTTC | CASSQDWDKRNEQYF
NA | NA | TRBJ2-7 | TRBV5-5 | TGTGCCAGCGAGGGTCGCACATCGCCCAGCTACGAGCAGTACTTC | CASEGRTSPSYEQYF
TRBD1 | NA | TRBJ1-5 | TRBV3-1 | TGTGCCAGCAGCCAAGGGCAGGGGGAGCAGCCCCAGCATTTT | CASSQGQGEQPQHF
NA | NA | TRBJ2-3 | TRBV14 | TGTGCCAGCAGCCAAGGCCGTACGCAGTATTTT | CASSQGRTQYF
NA | NA | TRBJ2-3 | TRBV5-4 | TGTGCCAGCACCCCTCAGTGGGCAGATACGCAGTATTTT | CASTPQWADTQYF
NA | NA | TRBJ2-2 | TRBV20-1 | TGCAGTGCCAGAACCGGGGCGAACACCGGGGAGCTGTTTTTT | CSARTGANTGELFF
NA | few | TRBJ2-3 | TRBV6-5 | TGTGCCAGCAGTTACGACGGGGTAAACACAGATACGCAGTATTTT | CASSYDGVNTDTQYF
NA | few | TRBJ2-6 | TRBV27 | TGTGCCAGCAGTTTCCGCTGGGGACCGTCTTCGACTGTTAGGGCCAACGTCCTGACTTTC | CASSFRWGPSSTVRANVLTF
TRBD1 | few | TRBJ2-5 | TRBV5-1 | TGCGCCAGCAGCTTGGGGCCGACAGGGTTCGATGAGACCCAGTACTTC | CASSLGPTGFDETQYF
TRBD1 | NA | TRBJ2-6 | TRBV2 | TGTGCCAGCAGCGATCCGGGACAGGGTCCCGGGGCCAACGTCCTGACTTTC | CASSDPGQGPGANVLTF
NA | NA | TRBJ2-1 | TRBV7-9 | TGTGCCAGCAGCTTAGAAGGGATTGCCTACAATGAGCAGTTCTTC | CASSLEGIAYNEQFF
TRBD2 | NA | TRBJ2-5 | TRBV7-2 | TGTGCCAGCAGCCCGGGACTAGCGGGGGGTGGTGAGACCCAGTACTTC | CASSPGLAGGGETQYF
NA | many | TRBJ2-3 | TRBV7-2 | TGTGCCAGCAGCCTCGGCCCTTGGGGTTTCGGAGCGGGCACAGATACGCAGTATTTT | CASSLGPWGFGAGTDTQYF
NA | NA | TRBJ2-3 | TRBV9 | TGTGCCAGCAGCGTAGACGGAGTACCCGCAGATACGCAGTATTTT | CASSVDGVPADTQYF
NA | NA | TRBJ2-1 | TRBV11-1 | TGTGCCAGCAGCTTCCCCGGGGCCGATTTCCCGGGGAATGAGCAGTTCTTC | CASSFPGADFPGNEQFF
NA | NA | TRBJ2-1 | TRBV5-1 | TGCGCCAGCAGTCCGGTCTCAGGGATGTCCTACAATGAGCAGTTCTTC | CASSPVSGMSYNEQFF
NA | NA | TRBJ2-1 | TRBV20-1 | TGCAGTGCTCCTCCCGAGCGGGCCTCCTACAATGAGCAGTTCTTC | CSAPPERASYNEQFF
NA | NA | TRBJ2-7 | TRBV7-2 | TGTGCCAGCAGCTTAGGGGGGGGGCTAGAAGTCTACGAGCAGTACTTC | CASSLGGGLEVYEQYF
NA | NA | TRBJ2-5 | TRBV15 | TGTGCCACCAGCAGAGGCGCGGGTAGCGATCAAGAGACCCAGTACTTC | CATSRGAGSDQETQYF
NA | NA | TRBJ1-1 | TRBV11-2 | TGTGCCAGCAGCTCCACGCGACTGAACACTGAAGCTTTCTTT | CASSSTRLNTEAFF
TRBD2 | NA | TRBJ2-7 | TRBV13 | TGTGCCAGCAGCTTAACGATTACTAGCGGGAGGGCTCCCTCCTACGAGCAGTACTTC | CASSLTITSGRAPSYEQYF
NA | NA | TRBJ2-2 | TRBV9 | TGTGCCAGCAGCGTAACCCCCAATAAGAACACCGGGGAGCTGTTTTTT | CASSVTPNKNTGELFF
NA | NA | TRBJ2-6 | TRBV27 | TGTGCCAGTTCCGTCCGGATCAGCTCTGGGGCCAACGTCCTGACTTTC | CASSVRISSGANVLTF
NA | NA | TRBJ2-7 | TRBV20-1 | TGCAGTGCTCCAGGGTTAAGAGGTTACGAGCAGTACTTC | CSAPGLRGYEQYF
NA | NA | TRBJ2-1 | TRBV11-2 | TGTGCCAGCAGCTTAGTCCGGGAATTGGATGAGCAGTTCTTC | CASSLVRELDEQFF
TRBD2 | NA | TRBJ2-1 | TRBV27 | TGTGCCAGCACCCCGCGACTAGCGGGAGTTCGGTCATACAATGAGCAGTTCTTC | CASTPRLAGVRSYNEQFF
TRBD1 | few | TRBJ1-5 | TRBV20-1 | TGCAGTGCTTTACGGACAGGGACCAATCAGCCCCAGCATTTT | CSALRTGTNQPQHF
TRBD2 | NA | TRBJ2-3 | TRBV5-1 | TGCGCCAGCAGCGATACGGGGACACTAGCGGGCACAGATACGCAGTATTTT | CASSDTGTLAGTDTQYF
NA | NA | TRBJ2-7 | TRBV2 | TGTGCCAGCAGCTGGTCCAGCGGACACTCCTACAATGAGCAGTACTTC | CASSWSSGHSYNEQYF
TRBD1 | few | TRBJ2-7 | TRBV4-3 | TGCGCCAGCAGCCAAAGCCGAGGAGGACAGGGTAATTCCTACGAGCAGTACTTC | CASSQSRGGQGNSYEQYF